This paragraph reports one T cell receptor beta chain. The record originates from a study of human T cells and chemical hapten exposure. Study overall: Patches that contained 0.01% DPC were applied to the upper back and read at 6 days.

The library gave individual cDNA molecules unique molecular identifiers. In TCRdb, the RACE reads were re-called with MiXCR into one record per CDR3 protein. Among about 120,000 distinct CDR3 sequences listed, roughly 13% were seen once. The CDR3 length is 13 residues. The V gene lost 5 bases and the J gene lost 2 bases, with 9 bases spanning the gap. CDR1 is LGHNA and CDR2 is YSLEER in the germline V gene. This sample's time point: patch test 1, 2 weeks after DPC sensitization. The treatment: therapeutic diphenylcyclopropenone sensitization with weekly scalp DPC. Every donor had alopecia and was 18 to 70 years old; all were suitable for DPC.

Source: whole blood, taken in connection with sensitization to the hapten diphenylcyclopropenone (DPC). The rearrangement links TRBV4-3 to TRBJ2-5; D is possibly TRBD2 (5 bases). The receptor was isolated from a young man with alopecia areata. Some clones in this sample may be carry-over from other donors' samples. The CDR3 is CASSSEGQETQYF. In DNA form, the CDR3 reads TGCGCCAGCAGCTCCGAGGGACAAGAGACCCAGTACTTC.